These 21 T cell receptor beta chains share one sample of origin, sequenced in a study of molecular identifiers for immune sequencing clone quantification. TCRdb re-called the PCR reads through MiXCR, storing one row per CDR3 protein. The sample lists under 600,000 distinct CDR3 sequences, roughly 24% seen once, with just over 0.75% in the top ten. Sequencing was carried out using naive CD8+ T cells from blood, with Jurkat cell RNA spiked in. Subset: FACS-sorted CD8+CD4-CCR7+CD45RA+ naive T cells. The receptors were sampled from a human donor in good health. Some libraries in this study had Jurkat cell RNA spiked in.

CDR3 coding DNA: TGTGCCAGCAGCTCCAGGGGGGACAGAAATTACGAGCAGTACTTC. It specifies CASSSRGDRNYEQYF. The V gene is TRBV13, the J gene TRBJ2-7; possibly TRBD1 for D (7 bases). Per germline, CDR1 PRHDT and CDR2 FYEKMQ (reference sequence). V lost 4 bases to trimming and J lost 4 bases, with 17 bases between them. CDR3 length: 15 amino acids.

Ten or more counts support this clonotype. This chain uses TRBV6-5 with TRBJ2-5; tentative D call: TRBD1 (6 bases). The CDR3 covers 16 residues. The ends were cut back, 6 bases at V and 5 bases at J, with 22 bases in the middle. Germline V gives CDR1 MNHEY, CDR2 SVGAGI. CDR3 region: CASRTRTGSPSETQYF. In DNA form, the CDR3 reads TGTGCCAGCAGAACTCGAACAGGGTCCCCCTCCGAGACCCAGTACTTC.

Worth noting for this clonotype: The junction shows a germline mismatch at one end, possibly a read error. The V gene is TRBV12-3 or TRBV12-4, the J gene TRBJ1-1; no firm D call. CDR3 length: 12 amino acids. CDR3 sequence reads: CASSLSRDEALF. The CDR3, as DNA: TGTGCCAGCAGTTTGAGTCGAGATGAAGCTCTCTTT.

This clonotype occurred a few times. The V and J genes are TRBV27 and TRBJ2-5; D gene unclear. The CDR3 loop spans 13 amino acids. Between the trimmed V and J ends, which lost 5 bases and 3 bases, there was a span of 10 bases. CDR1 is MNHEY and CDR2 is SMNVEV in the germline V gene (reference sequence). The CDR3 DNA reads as TGTGCCAGCAGTCCAATACACGAAGAGACCCAGTACTTC. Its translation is CASSPIHEETQYF.

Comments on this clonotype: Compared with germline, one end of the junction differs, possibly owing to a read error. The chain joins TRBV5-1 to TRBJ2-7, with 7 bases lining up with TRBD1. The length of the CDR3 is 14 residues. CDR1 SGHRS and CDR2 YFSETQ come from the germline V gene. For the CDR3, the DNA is TGCGCCAGCGGCTTCCGGGACAGAGATTACGAGCAGTACTTC. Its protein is CASGFRDRDYEQYF.

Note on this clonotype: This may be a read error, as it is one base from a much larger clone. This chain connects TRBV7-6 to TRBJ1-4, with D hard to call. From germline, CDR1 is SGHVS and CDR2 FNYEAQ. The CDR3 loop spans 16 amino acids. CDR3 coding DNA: TGTGCCCGCAGCTCATCTATGACAACAACTAATGAAAAACTGTTTTTT. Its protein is CARSSSMTTTNEKLFF.

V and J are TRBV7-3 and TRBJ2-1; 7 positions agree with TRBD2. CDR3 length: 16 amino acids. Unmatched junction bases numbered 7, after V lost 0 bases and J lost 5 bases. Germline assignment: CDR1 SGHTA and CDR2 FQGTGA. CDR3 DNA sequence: TGTGCCAGCAGCTTAACGGGCGGGAGCGCTAACAATGAGCAGTTCTTC. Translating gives CASSLTGGSANNEQFF.

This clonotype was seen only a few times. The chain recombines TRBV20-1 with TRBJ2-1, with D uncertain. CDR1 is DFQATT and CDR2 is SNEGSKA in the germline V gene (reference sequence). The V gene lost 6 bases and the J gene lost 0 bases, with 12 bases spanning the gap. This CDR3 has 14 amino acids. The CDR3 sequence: CSAEAQYSYNEQFF. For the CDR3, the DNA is TGCAGTGCCGAGGCACAGTACTCCTACAATGAGCAGTTCTTC.

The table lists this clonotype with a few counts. The chain's CDR3 is CASSSNDPGAGGYQETQYF. CDR3 coding DNA: TGTGCCAGCAGCTCGAATGACCCTGGGGCGGGAGGGTACCAAGAGACCCAGTACTTC. The chain carries TRBV12-3 or TRBV12-4 and TRBJ2-5; TRBD2 matches 9 bases. The CDR3 is 19 residues long. The V gene end was trimmed by 6 bases and the J gene end by 0 bases; junction bases not matched to a gene: 17.

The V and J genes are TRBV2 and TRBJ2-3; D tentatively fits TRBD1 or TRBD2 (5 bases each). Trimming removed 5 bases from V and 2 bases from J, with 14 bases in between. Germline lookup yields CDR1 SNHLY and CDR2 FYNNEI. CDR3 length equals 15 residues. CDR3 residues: CASSTGTVSTDTQYF. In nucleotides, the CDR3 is TGTGCCAGCAGTACCGGGACGGTCTCCACAGATACGCAGTATTTT.

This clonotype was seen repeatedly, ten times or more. CDR3 loop: CASSQDRTSGPKNIQYF. For the CDR3, the DNA is TGCGCCAGCAGCCAAGATCGAACTAGCGGTCCCAAAAACATTCAGTACTTC. This sequence joins TRBV4-3 and TRBJ2-4, with 8 bases fitting TRBD2. Germline V CDR1 and CDR2: LGHNA, YSLEER. The CDR3 is 17 amino acids. The V segment lost 0 bases and the J segment 2 bases; nucleotides outside the gene matches: 6.

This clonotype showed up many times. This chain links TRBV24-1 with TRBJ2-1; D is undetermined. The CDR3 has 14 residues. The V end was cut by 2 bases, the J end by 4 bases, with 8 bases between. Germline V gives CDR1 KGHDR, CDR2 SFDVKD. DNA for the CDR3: TGTGCCACCAGTGATTCGGCAGAGTACAATGAGCAGTTCTTC. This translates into CATSDSAEYNEQFF.

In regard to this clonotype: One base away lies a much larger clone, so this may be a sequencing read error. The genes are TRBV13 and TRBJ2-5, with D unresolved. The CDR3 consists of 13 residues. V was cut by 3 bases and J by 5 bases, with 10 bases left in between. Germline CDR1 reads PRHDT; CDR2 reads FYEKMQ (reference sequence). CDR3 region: CASSFVSRETQYF. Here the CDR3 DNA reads TGTGCCAGCAGCTTTGTGAGCCGGGAGACCCAGTACTTC.

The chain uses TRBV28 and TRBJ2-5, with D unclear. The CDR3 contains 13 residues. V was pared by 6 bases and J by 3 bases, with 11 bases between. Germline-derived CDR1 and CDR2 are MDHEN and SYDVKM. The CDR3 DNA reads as TGTGCCAGCAGAGAACCAGAGAAAGAGACCCAGTACTTC. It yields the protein CASREPEKETQYF.

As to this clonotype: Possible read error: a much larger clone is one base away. The CDR3 loop reads CASSFGETEAYF. For the CDR3, the DNA is TGTGCCAGCAGCTTTGGAGAAACTGAAGCTTACTTT. This chain connects TRBV5-6 to TRBJ1-1, with no clear D. Germline CDR1 is SGHDT and CDR2 is YYEEEE. The CDR3 sequence is 12 residues long.

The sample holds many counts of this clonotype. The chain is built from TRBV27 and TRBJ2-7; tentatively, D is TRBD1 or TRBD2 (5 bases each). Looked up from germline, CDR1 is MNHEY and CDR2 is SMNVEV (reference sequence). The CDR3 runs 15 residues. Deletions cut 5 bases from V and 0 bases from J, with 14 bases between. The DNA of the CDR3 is TGTGCCAGCAGTGCTCGGGGACCCGGCTCCTACGAGCAGTACTTC. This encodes CASSARGPGSYEQYF.

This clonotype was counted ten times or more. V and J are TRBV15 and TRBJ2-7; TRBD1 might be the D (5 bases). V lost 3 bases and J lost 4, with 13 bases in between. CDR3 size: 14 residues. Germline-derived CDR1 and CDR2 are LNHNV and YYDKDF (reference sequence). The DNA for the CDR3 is TGTGCCACCAGCAGCAGGGTTAATCTGTACGAGCAGTACTTC. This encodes CATSSRVNLYEQYF. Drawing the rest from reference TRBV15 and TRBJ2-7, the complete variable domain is DAMVIQNPRYQVTQFGKPVTLSCSQTLNHNVMYWYQQKSSQAPKLLFHYYDKDFNNEADTPDNFQSRRPNTSFCFLDIRSPGLGDTAMYLCATSSRVNLYEQYFGPGTRLTVT.

CDR3 amino acids: CASSLTLLTGEPQYF. The CDR3 DNA reads as TGTGCCAGCAGTTTGACCTTGTTGACGGGGGAGCCCCAGTACTTC. The chain combines TRBV28 with TRBJ2-5, with D perhaps TRBD2 (6 bases). CDR3 size: 15 residues. V was shortened by 3 bases and J by 9 bases, with 20 bases between the two germline ends. Looked up from germline, CDR1 is MDHEN and CDR2 is SYDVKM.

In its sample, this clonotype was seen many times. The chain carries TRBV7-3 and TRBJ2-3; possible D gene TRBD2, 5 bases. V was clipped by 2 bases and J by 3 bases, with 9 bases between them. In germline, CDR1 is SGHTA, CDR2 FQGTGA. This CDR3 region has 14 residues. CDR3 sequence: CASSLLGSTDTQYF. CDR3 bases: TGTGCCAGCAGCTTATTGGGGAGTACAGATACGCAGTATTTT.

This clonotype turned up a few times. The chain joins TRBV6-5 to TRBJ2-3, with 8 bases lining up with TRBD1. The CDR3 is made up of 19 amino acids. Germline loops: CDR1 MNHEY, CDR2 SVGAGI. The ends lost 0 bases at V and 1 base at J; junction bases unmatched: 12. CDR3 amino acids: CASSYSWQGAASGTDTQYF. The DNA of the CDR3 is TGTGCCAGCAGTTACTCCTGGCAGGGGGCAGCGTCGGGCACAGATACGCAGTATTTT.

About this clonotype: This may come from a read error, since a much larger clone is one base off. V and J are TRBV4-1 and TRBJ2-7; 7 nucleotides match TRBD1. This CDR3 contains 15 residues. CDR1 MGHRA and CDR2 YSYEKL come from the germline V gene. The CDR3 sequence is CASSQSRTGSYEQHF. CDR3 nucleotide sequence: TGCGCCAGCAGCCAGTCCCGGACAGGTTCCTACGAGCAGCACTTC.